This TCR beta chain was recorded in a study of blood T cell repertoires in COVID-19. Across the whole study: PBMCs, B-cell-depleted T cells, or T cells provided the cDNA or gDNA that made up the material.

Per the original data handling: Scientists estimated how many nucleated cells there were by amplifying reference gene primers. TCRdb's copy holds only in-frame clones and misses some; the assay was immunoSEQ multiplex PCR. V and J calls plus clone size are reproduced from that table; the DNA served to infer D and trimming. Here the sample spans hundreds of thousands of clones, about 88% being singletons. The CDR3 is 18 residues long. V shed 3 bases and J 6 bases; nucleotides not matched to a gene: 18. The germline CDR1 and CDR2 sequences are GTSNPN and SVGIG (reference sequence). This clone was seen once.

Sequencing was carried out using peripheral blood. The rearrangement uses TRBV30 and TRBJ2-2; 8 positions agree with TRBD1. The TCR sequence derives from a human donor in a cohort sampled during active COVID-19. The chain's CDR3 is CAWSTRSVDRVTAGELFF. CDR3 DNA sequence: TGTGCCTGGAGCACAAGAAGTGTGGACAGGGTTACGGCCGGGGAGCTGTTTTTT.